This TCR beta chain was profiled in a study of cytomegalovirus exposure and HLA in healthy donors (dated by TCRdb to about 2017). Regarding the study in general: According to an earlier analysis of 550 to 750 of the donors, 150 million to 200 million T cells yielded 117 million unique TCR beta sequences and around 280 Gb of sequence data. About 280 gigabases of sequencing data and 78 million or so unique TCR sequences were included in an early release covering 550 to 650 HLA-typed donors. Among the roughly 400 genotyped donors, around 81% belonged to the genetic ancestry cluster associated with self-reported Caucasian donors. The study was designed to test whether signatures of past pathogen exposure could be identified by cataloging public T cell receptors. The study used immunosequencing to profile the T cell repertoires of several hundred subjects and linked those repertoires to cytomegalovirus serostatus. Besides the first cohort of 666 subjects, a separate validation cohort made up of 120 different subjects was used. High-throughput TCR immunosequencing, statistical association of individual TCRs with disease status, and machine learning were combined to predict cytomegalovirus infection status. In a later analysis, previously published TCR beta repertoires from about 670 donors were re-analyzed and high-resolution HLA genotyping was added so that TCR occurrence patterns could be studied. The later analysis used no new phenotypic data to find candidate immune exposures, relying instead on TCR beta sequences and their occurrence across donors. An earlier analysis of roughly 600 of the donors used high-throughput TCR beta sequencing to judge whether each TCR beta V gene segment behaved as functional or pseudogenic. Donor age, sex, ethnicity and CMV serostatus were collected together with the repertoire data. A later genetic analysis took genome-wide SNP genotypes for about three fifths of the 666 donors and used that subset as a discovery cohort. All discovery cohort repertoires had been generated on a single sequencing platform. Class I and class II HLA loci were covered by the typing at four-digit resolution. The number of typed donors differed by locus: about 629-640 for A, B, C, DRB1 and DQB1; approximately 530 for DQA1; around 580 for DPA1; and approximately 450 for DPB1. About five DR-DQ haplotypes were handled as single units for association and clustering, since linkage in the cohort was strong. Across 398 genotyped donors of the cohort, an average of approximately 220,000 unique TCR beta nucleotide sequences per donor were sequenced, and around 19% of those sequences were non-productive.

Summary of the overall study and its limitations: CMV serostatus was the only immune exposure information available for the cohort. In a later genetic analysis, fewer N-insertions in productive TCRs were reported among donors in an Asian-associated ancestry cluster than the approximately 670-donor mean. Because some donors lacked HLA typing at each locus, the association tests relied only on the typed subset. Linkage disequilibrium might explain the correlated functional status among segregating V segments, but an unknown experimental factor could not be excluded. In an earlier analysis of approximately 590 of the donors, most TCR beta V segments appeared in productive rearrangements about 87% or about 30% of the time, broadly matching IMGT annotations. In a later analysis, most CMV-associated TCR beta chains were found to appear HLA-restricted, with HLA associations seemingly driven largely by CMV exposure. Most TCR sequences were observed very rarely across donors, whereas some public TCRs were present in many individuals. The study gave a list of more than 150 TCR beta chains associated with cytomegalovirus. A further reported finding was that TCR beta sequences accurately predicted the HLA-A and HLA-B alleles for most subjects in the first cohort. When HLA alleles, especially DR and DQ, strongly co-occurred, TCR associations were difficult to assign to individual alleles. A later genetic analysis associated a missense DCLRE1C variant with V-gene and J-gene trimming of TCR beta chains, and an independent cohort replicated the association. It was suggested by the authors that the approach could potentially be generalized to other disease states and immunological phenotypes. Compared with equally common non-associated chains, HLA-associated TCR beta chains in a later analysis were more clonally expanded and had lower generation probabilities. A group of highly shared sequence variants was considered likely to be a technical artifact of the sequencing pipeline. Because counts were too low, approximately 18 rarely observed V segments, including chromosome 9 orphons, were excluded from the earlier analysis of around 590 of the donors. Specific HLA alleles were associated with 15,000 to 20,000 TCR beta sequences at a false discovery rate of 0.05 in a later analysis. The cohort was sequenced for TCR beta chains only, and without alpha or paired-chain data the features that could be detected were limited. Cytomegalovirus status was reported to be diagnosed by the classifier with high specificity and sensitivity in both the original and validation cohorts. In vitro tests confirmed that three of the cytomegalovirus-associated TCR beta chains recognize cytomegalovirus antigens. Roughly uniform sequencing depth across donors was assumed in presence/absence analyses, although this assumption may not hold. Several of the top co-occurrence clusters appeared to be linked to parvovirus B19, influenza, CMV and Epstein-Barr virus, according to a later analysis. In a later analysis, TCR association rates were found to vary across HLA loci, with the most associated TCRs seen for DRB1 alleles and the fewest for HLA-C alleles. Because the 87-base-pair reads could not distinguish some IMGT-functional V segments, including TRBV6-2 and TRBV6-3, those segments were excluded.

The cohort was made up of 666 healthy bone marrow donors. At the time of sampling, every cohort member was nominally healthy, though immune exposures that went unrecorded were likely present. The donor was CMV seronegative and belonged to the group of around 350 seronegative cohort members. Each donor provided a peripheral blood sample, and peripheral blood mononuclear cells were used for TCR beta sequencing. Genomic DNA extraction from the blood cell samples was performed with the Qiagen DNeasy Blood Extraction Kit. Libraries came from the immunoSEQ multiplex PCR assay. For the multiplex PCR, a mixture combining 60 forward primers for TCR Vbeta segments and 13 reverse primers for TCR Jbeta segments was used. The CDR3 region of rearranged TCR beta genes was amplified from genomic DNA by a multiplex PCR assay. Amplified TCR beta libraries were sequenced as 87-base-pair reads on the Illumina HiSeq System. As for how the authors treated the data: A later analysis tallied 70 million to 100 million unique TCR beta chains across the 550 to 850 repertoires, and approximately 12 million of those chains were shared by two or more donors. Raw reads were error-corrected and collapsed into unique sequences by a nearest-neighbor algorithm in which closely related sequences were merged to remove PCR and sequencing errors. CDR3 sequences were aligned to IMGT reference sequences to assign V, D and J gene segments. For a sequence to be retained, a match of at least six nucleotides to both a V gene segment and a J gene segment was required. A rearrangement was called productive if the CDR3 had no stop codons and remained in frame with V and J, and every other rearrangement was called non-productive. CDR3 was defined by IMGT convention, running from the second conserved V-encoded cysteine to the conserved J-encoded phenylalanine. In an earlier analysis of around 570 of the donors, sequences lacking an unambiguous match to a single V gene segment were excluded. An earlier analysis of almost 600 of the donors classified V segments as functional when productive rearrangements were above 56.7% and as segregating when the standard deviation between donors was above 5%. To diagnose cytomegalovirus status from the catalog of TCR beta chain sequences, a statistical classification framework was built. In a later analysis, TCR nucleotide sequences were compared against IMGT/GENE-DB human TR gene sequences so that V and J genes could be assigned. Using the TCRdist pipeline, a later analysis assigned CDR3 sequences along with most-parsimonious VDJ recombination scenarios. A later analysis defined each TCR beta chain by its CDR3 amino acid sequence plus V-gene family, and excluded reads lacking a unique V-gene family. To address suspected cross-contamination and a sequencing artifact, a later analysis removed a few hundred highly shared, low-generation-probability nucleotide sequences. For each public chain, a later analysis derived a clonal expansion index from normalized ranks of inferred template counts within each repertoire. A later analysis computed generation probabilities with a VDJ recombination model fitted to out-of-frame rearrangements, and checked the results against IGoR. In a later analysis, TCR-TCR, TCR-HLA and TCR-CMV co-occurrence was scored with hypergeometric tests, and a repertoire-size bias correction was applied to TCR pairs. False discovery rates were estimated in a later analysis by permuting HLA or CMV assignments 20 times. In a later analysis, co-occurring TCRs were grouped using DBSCAN, with TCRdist sequence similarity added in when clustering inside HLA-allele-positive subsets. Co-occurrence clustering excluded repertoires with fewer than 30,000 or more than 120,000 public chains, plus five with anomalous nucleotide sharing. Here the immuneACCESS table is served through TCRdb, limited to in-frame sequences with V and J called. Missing clones are a known gap in these copies; in checked studies unresolved V genes cover under half, and the rest lacks a known reason. The DNA gave D and trimming, while V, J and clone size come from that table. Across this sample there are under 250,000 clones, with 76% seen only once. The top ten hold 0.63% of the sample.

Clipping removes 3 bases from V and 2 bases from J, with 10 as the unmatched junction base count. Taken from the germline V gene, the CDR1 and CDR2 loops are SGHVS and FQNEAQ. The CDR3 runs 17 amino acids, cysteine and phenylalanine included. This entry keeps only the CDR3 DNA: 51 bases, framed from base 1. A remark on this clone: There is no known antigen for this receptor. Within one base of it there is no much larger clone, and no base qualities were kept.

The sample comprised PBMCs. This TCR was sampled from a young man in good health and CMV-seronegative. Recombination joined TRBV7-8 with TRBJ1-5; 7 of the junction bases match TRBD1. The CDR3 loop reads CASSFPAGQKGNQPQHF. The DNA is TGTGCCAGCAGCTTCCCGGCGGGACAGAAGGGCAATCAGCCCCAGCATTTT.